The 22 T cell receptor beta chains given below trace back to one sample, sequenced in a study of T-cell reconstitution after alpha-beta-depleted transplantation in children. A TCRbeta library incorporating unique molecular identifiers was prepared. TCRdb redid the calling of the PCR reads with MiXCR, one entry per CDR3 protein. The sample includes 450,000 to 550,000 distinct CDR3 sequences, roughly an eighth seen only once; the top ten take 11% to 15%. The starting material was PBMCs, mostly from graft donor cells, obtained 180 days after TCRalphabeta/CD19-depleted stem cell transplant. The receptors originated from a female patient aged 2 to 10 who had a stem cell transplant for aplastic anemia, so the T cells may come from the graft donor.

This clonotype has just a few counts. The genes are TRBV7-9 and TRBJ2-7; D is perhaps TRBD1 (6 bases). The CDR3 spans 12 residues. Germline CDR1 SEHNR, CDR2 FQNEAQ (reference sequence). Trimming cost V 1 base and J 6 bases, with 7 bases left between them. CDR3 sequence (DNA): TGTGCCAGCAGCTTAGGGGACATCGAGCAGTACGTC. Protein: CASSLGDIEQYV.

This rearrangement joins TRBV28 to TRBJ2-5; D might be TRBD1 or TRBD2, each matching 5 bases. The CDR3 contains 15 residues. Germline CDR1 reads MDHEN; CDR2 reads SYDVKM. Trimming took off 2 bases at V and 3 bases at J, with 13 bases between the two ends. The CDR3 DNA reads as TGTGCCAGCAGTTTACGGTGGGGGTGGGAAGAGACCCAGTACTTC. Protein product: CASSLRWGWEETQYF.

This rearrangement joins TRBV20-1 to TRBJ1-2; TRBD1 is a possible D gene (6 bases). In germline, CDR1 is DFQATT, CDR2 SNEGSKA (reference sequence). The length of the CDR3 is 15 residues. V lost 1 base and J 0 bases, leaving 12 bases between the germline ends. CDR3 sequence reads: CSARGTDDANYGYTF. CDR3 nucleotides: TGCAGTGCTAGAGGGACAGATGACGCTAACTATGGCTACACCTTC.

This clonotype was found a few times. CDR3 coding DNA: TGCGCCAGCAGGACTAGCGGCCATGAGCAGTTCTTC. As protein: CASRTSGHEQFF. This chain uses TRBV10-2 with TRBJ2-1, with 9 bases matching TRBD2. The CDR3 runs to 12 residues. CDR1 WSHSY and CDR2 SAAADI come from the germline V gene. V dropped 6 bases and J dropped 8; count of bases not matched to a gene: 2.

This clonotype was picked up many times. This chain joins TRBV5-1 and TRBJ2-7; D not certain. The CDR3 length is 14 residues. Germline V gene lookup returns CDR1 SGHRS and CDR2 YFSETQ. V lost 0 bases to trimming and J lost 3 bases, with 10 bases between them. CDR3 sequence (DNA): TGCGCCAGCAGCTTGGACAGAGAGTACTACGAGCAGTACTTC. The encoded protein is CASSLDREYYEQYF.

The CDR3 region has the DNA TGCGCCAGCAGTGAACTATTCGTCGATGAGCAGTTCTTC. Protein: CASSELFVDEQFF. V usage is TRBV10-1 and J usage is TRBJ2-1; D not certain. Per germline, CDR1 WNHNN and CDR2 SYGVQD (reference sequence). V was clipped by 3 bases and J by 8 bases, with 11 bases between them. The CDR3 totals 13 residues.

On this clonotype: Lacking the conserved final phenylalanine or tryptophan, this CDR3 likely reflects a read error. The DNA for the CDR3 is TGTGCCAGCAGCCGTCCTCATCTTGGCTATGGCTACACCTTG. The encoded protein is CASSRPHLGYGYTL. The chain employs TRBV6-1 and TRBJ1-2; D remains unclear. Trimming shortened V by 6 bases and J by 4 bases, and 15 bases separated the two germline ends. Germline V CDR1 and CDR2: MNHNS, SASEGT. This CDR3 comprises 14 residues.

CDR3 DNA: TGTGCCAGCAGATACGGACAGGGGGGGACCGGGGAGCTGTTTTTT. Translated, it gives CASRYGQGGTGELFF. This chain joins TRBV7-6 and TRBJ2-2, with 10 bases that match TRBD1. Germline values: CDR1 SGHVS, CDR2 FNYEAQ. V dropped 6 bases and J dropped 5; count of bases not matched to a gene: 6. The CDR3 is 15 amino acids. The variable domain in full, with the rest retrieved from reference TRBV7-6 and TRBJ2-2, is GAGVSQSPRYKVTKRGQDVALRCDPISGHVSLYWYRQALGQGPEFLTYFNYEAQQDKSGLPNDRFSAERPEGSISTLTIQRTEQRDSAMYRCASRYGQGGTGELFFGEGSRLTVL.

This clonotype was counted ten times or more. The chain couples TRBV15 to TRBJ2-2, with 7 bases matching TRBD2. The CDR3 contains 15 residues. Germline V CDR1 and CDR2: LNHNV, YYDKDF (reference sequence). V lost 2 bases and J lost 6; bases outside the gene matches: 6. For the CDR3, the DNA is TGTGCCACCAGCAGACCGACTAGCTATCCCGGGGAGCTGTTTTTT. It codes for CATSRPTSYPGELFF.

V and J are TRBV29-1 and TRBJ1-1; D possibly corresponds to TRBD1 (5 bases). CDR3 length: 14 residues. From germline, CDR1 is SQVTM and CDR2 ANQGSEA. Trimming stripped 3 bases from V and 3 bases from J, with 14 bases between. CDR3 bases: TGCAGCGTTGACTCCCGGGGCAGGGACACTGAAGCTTTCTTT. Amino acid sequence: CSVDSRGRDTEAFF.

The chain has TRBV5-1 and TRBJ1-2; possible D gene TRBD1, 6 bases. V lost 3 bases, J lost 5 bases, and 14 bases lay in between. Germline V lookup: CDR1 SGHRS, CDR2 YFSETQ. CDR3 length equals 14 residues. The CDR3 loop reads CASSSSGQPYGYTF. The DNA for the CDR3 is TGCGCCAGCAGCTCCTCCGGACAGCCGTATGGCTACACCTTC.

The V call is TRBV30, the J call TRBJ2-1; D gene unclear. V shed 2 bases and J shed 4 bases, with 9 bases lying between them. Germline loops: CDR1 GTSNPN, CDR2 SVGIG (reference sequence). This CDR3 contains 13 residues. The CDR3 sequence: CAWSPTDYNEQFF. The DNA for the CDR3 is TGTGCCTGGAGTCCCACAGATTACAATGAGCAGTTCTTC.

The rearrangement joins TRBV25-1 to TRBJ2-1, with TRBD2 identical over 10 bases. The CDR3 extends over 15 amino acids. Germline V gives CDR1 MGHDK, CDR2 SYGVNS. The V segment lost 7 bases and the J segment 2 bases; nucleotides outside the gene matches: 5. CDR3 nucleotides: TGTGCCAGCAATAGCGGGAGGTTAGCCTACAATGAGCAGTTCTTC. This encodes CASNSGRLAYNEQFF.

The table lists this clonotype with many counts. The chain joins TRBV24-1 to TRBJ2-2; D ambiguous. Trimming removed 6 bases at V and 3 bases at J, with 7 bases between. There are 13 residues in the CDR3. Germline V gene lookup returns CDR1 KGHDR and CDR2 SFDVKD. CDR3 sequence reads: CATSQSHTGELFF. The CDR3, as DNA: TGTGCCACCAGTCAGTCACACACCGGGGAGCTGTTTTTT.

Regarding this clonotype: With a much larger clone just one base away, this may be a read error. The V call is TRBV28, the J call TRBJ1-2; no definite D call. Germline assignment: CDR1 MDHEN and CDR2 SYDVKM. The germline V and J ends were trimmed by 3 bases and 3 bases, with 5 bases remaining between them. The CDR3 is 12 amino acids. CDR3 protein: CASSFSDYGYTF. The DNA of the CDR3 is TGTGCCAGCAGTTTCTCTGACTATGGCTACACCTTC.

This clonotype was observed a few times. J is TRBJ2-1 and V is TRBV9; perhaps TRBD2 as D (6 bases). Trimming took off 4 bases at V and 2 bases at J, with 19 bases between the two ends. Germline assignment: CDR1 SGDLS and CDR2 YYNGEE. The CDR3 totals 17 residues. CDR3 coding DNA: TGTGCCAGCAGCCCCCTCCATCGGGACTTAACCTACAATGAGCAGTTCTTC. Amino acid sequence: CASSPLHRDLTYNEQFF.

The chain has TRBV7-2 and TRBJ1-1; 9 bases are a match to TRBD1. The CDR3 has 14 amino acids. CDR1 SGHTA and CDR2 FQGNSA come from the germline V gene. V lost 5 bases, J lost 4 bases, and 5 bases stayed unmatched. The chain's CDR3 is CASSTGTGSTEAFF. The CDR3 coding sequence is TGTGCCAGCAGCACTGGGACAGGGTCCACTGAAGCTTTCTTT.

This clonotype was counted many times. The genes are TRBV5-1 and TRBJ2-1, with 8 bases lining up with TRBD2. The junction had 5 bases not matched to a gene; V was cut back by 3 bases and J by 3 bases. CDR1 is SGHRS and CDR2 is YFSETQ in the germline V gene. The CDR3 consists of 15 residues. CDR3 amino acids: CASSSGGGDYNEQFF. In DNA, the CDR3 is TGCGCCAGCAGCTCCGGGGGGGGCGACTACAATGAGCAGTTCTTC.

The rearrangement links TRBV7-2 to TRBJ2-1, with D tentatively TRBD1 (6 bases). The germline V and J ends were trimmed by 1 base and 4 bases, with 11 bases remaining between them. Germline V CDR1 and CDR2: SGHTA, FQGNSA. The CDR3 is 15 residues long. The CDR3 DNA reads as TGTGCCAGCAGCTTAGGAACAGGGCATTACAATGAGCAGTTCTTC. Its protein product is CASSLGTGHYNEQFF.

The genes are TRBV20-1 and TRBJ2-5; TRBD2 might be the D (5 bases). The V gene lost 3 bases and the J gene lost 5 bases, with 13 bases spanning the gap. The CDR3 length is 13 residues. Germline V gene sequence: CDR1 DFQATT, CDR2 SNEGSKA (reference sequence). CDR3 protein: CSARGVQRETQYF. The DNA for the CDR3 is TGCAGTGCTAGGGGAGTGCAGCGGGAGACCCAGTACTTC.

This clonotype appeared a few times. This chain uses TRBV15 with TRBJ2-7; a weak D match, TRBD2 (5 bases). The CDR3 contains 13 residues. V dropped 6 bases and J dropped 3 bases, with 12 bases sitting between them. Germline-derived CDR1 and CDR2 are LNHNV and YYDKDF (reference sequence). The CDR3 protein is CATSLTGNYEQYV. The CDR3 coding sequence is TGTGCCACCAGTTTGACCGGGAACTACGAGCAGTACGTC.

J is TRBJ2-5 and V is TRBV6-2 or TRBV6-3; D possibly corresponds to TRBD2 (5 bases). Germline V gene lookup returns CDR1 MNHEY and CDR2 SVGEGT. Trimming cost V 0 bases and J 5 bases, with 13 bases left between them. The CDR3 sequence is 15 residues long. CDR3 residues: CASSYSSGDGETQYF. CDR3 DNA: TGTGCCAGCAGTTACTCCAGCGGAGACGGGGAGACCCAGTACTTC.